This T cell receptor (beta chain) is from a study of Ad26.COV2.S vaccination and SARS-CoV-2 variants. Study at large: Intramuscular Ad26.COV2.S at 5x10^10 or 1x10^11 viral particles. Study-level points and caveats: Vaccinees and placebo recipients showed similar non-spike TCR breadth. In TCR breadth and depth analyses, total T cell responses may have been underestimated.

The assay was immunoSEQ multiplex PCR, and TCRdb's table has in-frame clones only and misses some. The sample records around 350,000 clones, around 83% being singletons. The treatment is: around 19 received Ad26.COV2.S at low or high dose, single or two shots; about 5 received placebo; per-sample allocation not given. Sampling happened 63 days after the first vaccine or placebo injection. Spike of the Wuhan-strain SARS-CoV-2 was expressed by an Ad26 vector, which formed the vaccine. This clone has more than one count but fewer than ten. Its antigen is as yet unknown. The clonotype was recovered from a person between 18 and 60 years old who received the Ad26.COV2.S COVID-19 vaccine or a placebo. This specimen was peripheral blood, taken in a trial of Ad26.COV2.S vaccine versus placebo.

In DNA, the CDR3 is TGTGCCAGCAGCCAAATCCCCACAACCTACGAGCAGTACTTC. Amino acids: CASSQIPTTYEQYF. The chain links TRBV3-1 (or the pseudogene TRBV3-2) to TRBJ2-7; D unclear. The V gene's germline CDR1 is LGHDT and CDR2 YNNKEL (reference sequence). V dropped 2 bases and J dropped 2 bases, with 10 bases sitting between them. The CDR3 runs 14 residues.